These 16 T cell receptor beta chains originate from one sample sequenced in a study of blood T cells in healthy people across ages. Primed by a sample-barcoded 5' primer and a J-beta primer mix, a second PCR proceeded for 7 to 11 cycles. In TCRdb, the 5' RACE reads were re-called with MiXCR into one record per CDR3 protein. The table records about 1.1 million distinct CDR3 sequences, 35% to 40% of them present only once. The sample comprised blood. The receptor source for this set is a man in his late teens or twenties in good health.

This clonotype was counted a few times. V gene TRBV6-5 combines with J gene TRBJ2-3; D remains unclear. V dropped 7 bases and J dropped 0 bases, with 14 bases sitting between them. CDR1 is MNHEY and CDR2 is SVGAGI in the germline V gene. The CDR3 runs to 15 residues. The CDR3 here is CASKLTAPSTDTQYF. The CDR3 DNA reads TGTGCCAGCAAACTAACAGCGCCGAGCACAGATACGCAGTATTTT.

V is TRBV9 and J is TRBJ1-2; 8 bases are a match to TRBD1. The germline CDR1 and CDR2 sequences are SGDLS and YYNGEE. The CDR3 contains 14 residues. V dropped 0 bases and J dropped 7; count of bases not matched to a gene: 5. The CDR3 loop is CASSVGTGTSGYTF. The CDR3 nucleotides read TGTGCCAGCAGCGTAGGGACAGGGACCTCTGGCTACACCTTC.

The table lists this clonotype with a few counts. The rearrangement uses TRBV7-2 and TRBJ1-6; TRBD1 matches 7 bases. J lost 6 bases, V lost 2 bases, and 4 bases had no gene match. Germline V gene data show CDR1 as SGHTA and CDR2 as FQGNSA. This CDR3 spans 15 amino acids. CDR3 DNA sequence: TGTGCCAGCAGCTTATCGACAGGGAGTAATTCACCCCTCCACTTT. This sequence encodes CASSLSTGSNSPLHF.

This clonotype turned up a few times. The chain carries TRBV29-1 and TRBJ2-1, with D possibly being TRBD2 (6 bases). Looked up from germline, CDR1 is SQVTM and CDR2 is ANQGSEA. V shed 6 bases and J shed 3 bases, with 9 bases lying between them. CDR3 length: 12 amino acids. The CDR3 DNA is TGCAGCGTGGAGGGTGGCTACAATGAGCAGTTCTTC. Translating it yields CSVEGGYNEQFF.

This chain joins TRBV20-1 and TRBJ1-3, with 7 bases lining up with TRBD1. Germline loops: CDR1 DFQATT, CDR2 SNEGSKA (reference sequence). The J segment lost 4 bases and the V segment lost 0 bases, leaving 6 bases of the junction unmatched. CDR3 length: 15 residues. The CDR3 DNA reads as TGCAGTGCTAGAGACTCAGGGGGTTCCGGAAACACCATATATTTT. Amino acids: CSARDSGGSGNTIYF.

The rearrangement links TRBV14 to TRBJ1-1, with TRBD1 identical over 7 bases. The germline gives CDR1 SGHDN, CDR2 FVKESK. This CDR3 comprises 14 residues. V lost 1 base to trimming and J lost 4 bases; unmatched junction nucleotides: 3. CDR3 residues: CASSQVWTGTEAFF. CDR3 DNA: TGTGCCAGCAGCCAAGTCTGGACAGGCACTGAAGCTTTCTTT.

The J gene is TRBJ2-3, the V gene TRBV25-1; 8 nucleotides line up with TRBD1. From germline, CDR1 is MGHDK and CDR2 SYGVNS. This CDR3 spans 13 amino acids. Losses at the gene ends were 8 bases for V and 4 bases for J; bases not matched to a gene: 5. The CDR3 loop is CASALTGADTQYF. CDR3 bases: TGTGCCAGCGCCTTGACAGGGGCAGATACGCAGTATTTT.

The CDR3 DNA is TGTGCCAGCAGAGCCCGACTCTTCAACTGCAATGAGCAGTTCTTC. Its translation is CASRARLFNCNEQFF. The gene calls are TRBV6-2 or TRBV6-3 and TRBJ2-1, with D hard to call. CDR1 and CDR2 from the germline V gene are MNHEY and SVGEGT. The V end was cut by 6 bases, the J end by 6 bases, with 18 bases between. This CDR3 is 15 amino acids long.

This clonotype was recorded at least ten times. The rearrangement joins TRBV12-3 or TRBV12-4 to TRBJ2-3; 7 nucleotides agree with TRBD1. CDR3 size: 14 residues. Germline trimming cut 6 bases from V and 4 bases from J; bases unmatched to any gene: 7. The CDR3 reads CASSQGVVADTQYF. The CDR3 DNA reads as TGTGCCAGCAGCCAGGGGGTAGTCGCAGATACGCAGTATTTT.

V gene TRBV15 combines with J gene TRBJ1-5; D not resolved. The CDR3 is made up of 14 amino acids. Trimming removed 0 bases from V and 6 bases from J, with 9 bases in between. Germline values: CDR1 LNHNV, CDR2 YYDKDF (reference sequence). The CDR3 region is CATSRDRAPQPQHF. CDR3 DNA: TGTGCCACCAGCAGAGATCGGGCCCCTCAGCCCCAGCATTTT.

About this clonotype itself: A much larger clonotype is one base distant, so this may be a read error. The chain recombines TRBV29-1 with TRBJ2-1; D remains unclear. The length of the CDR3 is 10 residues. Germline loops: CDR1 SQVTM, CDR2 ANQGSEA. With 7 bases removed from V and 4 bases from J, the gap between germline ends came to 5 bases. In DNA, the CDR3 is TGCAGCGCTGATTACAATGAGCAGTTCTTC. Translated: CSADYNEQFF.

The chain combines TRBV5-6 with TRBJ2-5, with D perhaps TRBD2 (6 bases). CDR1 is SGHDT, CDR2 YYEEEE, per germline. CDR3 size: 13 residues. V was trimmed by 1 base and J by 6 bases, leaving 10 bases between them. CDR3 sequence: CASSLPSVKTQYF. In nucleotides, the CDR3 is TGTGCCAGCAGCTTGCCTAGCGTAAAGACCCAGTACTTC.

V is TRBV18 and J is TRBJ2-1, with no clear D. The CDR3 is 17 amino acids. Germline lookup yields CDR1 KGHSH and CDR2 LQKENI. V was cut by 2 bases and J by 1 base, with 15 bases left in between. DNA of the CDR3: TGTGCCAGCTCACCAGTATCCCCACAGACATCCTACAATGAGCAGTTCTTC. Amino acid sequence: CASSPVSPQTSYNEQFF.

This chain's CDR3 is CSVVDRTNTGELFF. The CDR3 coding sequence is TGCAGCGTTGTCGACAGGACGAACACCGGGGAGCTGTTTTTT. The gene calls are TRBV29-1 and TRBJ2-2; the D gene is possibly TRBD1 (6 bases). The CDR3 runs to 14 residues. Per germline, CDR1 SQVTM and CDR2 ANQGSEA. Trimming pared 4 bases from V and 0 bases from J, leaving 9 bases between.

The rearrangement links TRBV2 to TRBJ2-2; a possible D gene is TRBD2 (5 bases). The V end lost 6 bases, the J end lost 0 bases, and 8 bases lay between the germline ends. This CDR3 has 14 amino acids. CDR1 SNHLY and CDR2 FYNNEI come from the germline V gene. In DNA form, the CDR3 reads TGTGCCAGCAGGGAACTAGCGAACACCGGGGAGCTGTTTTTT. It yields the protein CASRELANTGELFF. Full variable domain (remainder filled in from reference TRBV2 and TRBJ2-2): EPEVTQTPSHQVTQMGQEVILRCVPISNHLYFYWYRQILGQKVEFLVSFYNNEISEKSEIFDDQFSVERPDGSNFTLKIRSTKLEDSAMYFCASRELANTGELFFGEGSRLTVL.

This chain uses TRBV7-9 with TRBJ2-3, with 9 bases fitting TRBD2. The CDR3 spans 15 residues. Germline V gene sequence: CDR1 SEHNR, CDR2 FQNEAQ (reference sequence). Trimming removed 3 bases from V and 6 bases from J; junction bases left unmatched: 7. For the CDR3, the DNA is TGTGCCAGCAGCTTCAGCGGGGGGCGCCGGGATACGCAGTATTTT. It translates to CASSFSGGRRDTQYF.